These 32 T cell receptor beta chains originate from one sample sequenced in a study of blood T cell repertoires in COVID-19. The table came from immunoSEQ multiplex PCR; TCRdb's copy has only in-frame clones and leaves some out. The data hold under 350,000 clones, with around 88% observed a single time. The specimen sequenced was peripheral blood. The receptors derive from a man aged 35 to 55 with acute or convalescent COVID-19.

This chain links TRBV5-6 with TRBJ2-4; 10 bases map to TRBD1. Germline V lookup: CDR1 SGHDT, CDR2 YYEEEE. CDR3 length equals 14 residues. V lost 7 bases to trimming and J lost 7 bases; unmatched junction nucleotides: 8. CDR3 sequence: CASGRQGAGNIQYF. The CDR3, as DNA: TGTGCCAGCGGCAGACAGGGGGCGGGGAACATTCAGTACTTC.

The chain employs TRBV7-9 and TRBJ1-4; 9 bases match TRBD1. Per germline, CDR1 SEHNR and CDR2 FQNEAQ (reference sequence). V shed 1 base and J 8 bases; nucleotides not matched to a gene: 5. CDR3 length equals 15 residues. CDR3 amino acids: CASSLEGTGREKLFF. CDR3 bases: TGTGCCAGCAGCTTAGAGGGGACAGGGCGCGAAAAACTGTTTTTT.

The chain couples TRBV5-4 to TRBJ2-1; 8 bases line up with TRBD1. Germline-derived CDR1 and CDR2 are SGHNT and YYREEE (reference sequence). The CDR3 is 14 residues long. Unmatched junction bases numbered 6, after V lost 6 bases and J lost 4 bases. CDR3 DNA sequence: TGTGCCAGCACCTCGACAGGGGCTTACAATGAGCAGTTCTTC. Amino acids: CASTSTGAYNEQFF. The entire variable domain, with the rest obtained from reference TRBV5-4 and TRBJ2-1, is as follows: ETGVTQSPTHLIKTRGQQVTLRCSSQSGHNTVSWYQQALGQGPQFIFQYYREEENGRGNFPPRFSGLQFPNYSSELNVNALELDDSALYLCASTSTGAYNEQFFGPGTRLTVL.

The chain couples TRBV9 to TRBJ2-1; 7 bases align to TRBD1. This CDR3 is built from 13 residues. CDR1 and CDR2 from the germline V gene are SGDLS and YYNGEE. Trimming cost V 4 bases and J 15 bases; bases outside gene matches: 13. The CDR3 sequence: CASSPGTDKAPFF. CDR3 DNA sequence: TGTGCCAGCAGCCCCGGGACAGACAAAGCCCCGTTCTTC.

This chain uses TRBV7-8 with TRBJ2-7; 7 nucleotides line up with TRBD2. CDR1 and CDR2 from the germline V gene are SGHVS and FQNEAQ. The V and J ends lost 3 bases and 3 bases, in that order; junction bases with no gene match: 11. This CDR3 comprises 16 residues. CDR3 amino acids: CASSLLPWGGGYEQYF. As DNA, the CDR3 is TGTGCCAGCAGCTTGCTCCCCTGGGGCGGGGGCTACGAGCAGTACTTC.

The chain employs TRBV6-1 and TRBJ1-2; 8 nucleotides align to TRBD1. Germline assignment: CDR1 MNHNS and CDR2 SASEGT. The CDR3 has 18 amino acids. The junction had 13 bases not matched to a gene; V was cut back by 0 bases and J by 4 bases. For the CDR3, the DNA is TGTGCCAGCAGTGAAGCGCTCAGGGGGCGCGACCGAGGCTATGGCTACACCTTC. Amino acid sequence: CASSEALRGRDRGYGYTF.

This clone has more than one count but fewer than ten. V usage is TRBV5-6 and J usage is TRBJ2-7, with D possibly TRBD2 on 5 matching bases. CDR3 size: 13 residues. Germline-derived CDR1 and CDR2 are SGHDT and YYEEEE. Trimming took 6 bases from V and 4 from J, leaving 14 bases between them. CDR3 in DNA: TGTGCCAGCAAGAATCCGACGGGATACGAGCAGTACTTC. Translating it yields CASKNPTGYEQYF.

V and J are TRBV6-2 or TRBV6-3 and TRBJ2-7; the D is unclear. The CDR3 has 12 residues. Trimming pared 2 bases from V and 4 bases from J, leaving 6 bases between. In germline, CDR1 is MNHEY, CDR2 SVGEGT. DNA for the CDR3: TGTGCCAGCAGTTACAACGGGTACGAGCAGTACTTC. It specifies CASSYNGYEQYF.

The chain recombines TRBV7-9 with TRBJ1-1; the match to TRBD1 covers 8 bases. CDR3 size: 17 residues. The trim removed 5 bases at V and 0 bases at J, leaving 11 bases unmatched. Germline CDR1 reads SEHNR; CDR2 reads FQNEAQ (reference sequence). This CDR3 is CASSAVPGQVMNTEAFF. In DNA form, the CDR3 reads TGTGCCAGCAGCGCCGTCCCGGGACAGGTTATGAACACTGAAGCTTTCTTT.

The chain's CDR3 is CAGGRHTGELFF. For the CDR3, the DNA is TGTGCCGGCGGTCGTCACACCGGGGAGCTGTTTTTT. The chain combines TRBV3-1 (or the pseudogene TRBV3-2) with TRBJ2-2; D gene uncertain. Germline CDR1 is LGHDT and CDR2 is YNNKEL (reference sequence). The CDR3 totals 12 residues. V lost 11 bases and J lost 3, with 10 bases in between.

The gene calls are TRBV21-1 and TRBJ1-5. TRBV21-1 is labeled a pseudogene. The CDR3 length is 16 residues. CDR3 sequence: CASSQKVGGTNQPQHF. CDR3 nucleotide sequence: TGTGCCAGCAGTCAAAAGGTGGGGGGTACGAATCAGCCCCAGCATTTT.

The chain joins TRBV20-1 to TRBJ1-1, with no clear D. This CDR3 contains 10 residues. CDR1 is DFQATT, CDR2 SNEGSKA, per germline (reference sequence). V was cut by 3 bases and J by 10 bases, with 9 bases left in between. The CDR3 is CSASRGGAFF. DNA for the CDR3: TGCAGTGCTAGCCGCGGAGGAGCTTTCTTT.

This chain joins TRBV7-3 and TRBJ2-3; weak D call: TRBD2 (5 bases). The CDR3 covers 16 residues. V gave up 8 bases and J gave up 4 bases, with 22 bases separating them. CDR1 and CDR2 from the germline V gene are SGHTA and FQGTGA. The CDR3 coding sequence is TGTGCCAGCGCACGGGGTCTCGGAGTTGTCGCAGATACGCAGTATTTT. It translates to CASARGLGVVADTQYF.

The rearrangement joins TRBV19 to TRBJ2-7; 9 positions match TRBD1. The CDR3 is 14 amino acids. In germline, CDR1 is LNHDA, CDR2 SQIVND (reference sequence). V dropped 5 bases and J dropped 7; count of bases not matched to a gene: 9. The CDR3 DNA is TGTGCCAGTAGTCCCGGGACAGGGACGAGGGAGCAGTACTTC. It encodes CASSPGTGTREQYF. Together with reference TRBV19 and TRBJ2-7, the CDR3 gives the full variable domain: DGGITQSPKYLFRKEGQNVTLSCEQNLNHDAMYWYRQDPGQGLRLIYYSQIVNDFQKGDIAEGYSVSREKKESFPLTVTSAQKNPTAFYLCASSPGTGTREQYFGPGTRLTVT.

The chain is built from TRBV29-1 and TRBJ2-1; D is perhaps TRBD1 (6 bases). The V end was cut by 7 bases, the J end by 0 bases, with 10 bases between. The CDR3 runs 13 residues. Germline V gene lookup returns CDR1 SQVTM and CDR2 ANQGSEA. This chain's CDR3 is CSGGRSSYNEQFF. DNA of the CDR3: TGCAGCGGGGGGCGAAGCTCCTACAATGAGCAGTTCTTC.

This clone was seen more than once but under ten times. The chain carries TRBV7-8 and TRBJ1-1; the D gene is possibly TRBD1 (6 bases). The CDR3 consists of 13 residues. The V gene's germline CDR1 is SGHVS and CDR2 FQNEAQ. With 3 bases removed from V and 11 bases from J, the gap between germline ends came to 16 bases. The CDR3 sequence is CASSFAQGRGAFF. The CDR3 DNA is TGTGCCAGCAGCTTCGCTCAGGGGCGCGGGGCTTTCTTT.

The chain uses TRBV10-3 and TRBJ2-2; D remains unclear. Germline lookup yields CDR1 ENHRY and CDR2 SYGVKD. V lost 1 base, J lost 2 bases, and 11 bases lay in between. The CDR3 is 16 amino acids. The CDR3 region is CAISEYLLTNTGELFF. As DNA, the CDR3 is TGTGCCATCAGTGAGTATCTACTTACCAACACCGGGGAGCTGTTTTTT.

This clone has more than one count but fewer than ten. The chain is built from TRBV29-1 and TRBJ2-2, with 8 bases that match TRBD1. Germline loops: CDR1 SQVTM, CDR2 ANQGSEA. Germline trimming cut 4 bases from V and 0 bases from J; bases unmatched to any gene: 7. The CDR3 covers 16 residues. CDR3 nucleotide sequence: TGCAGCGTTGCGCCGACAGGGGACACGAACACCGGGGAGCTGTTTTTT. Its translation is CSVAPTGDTNTGELFF.

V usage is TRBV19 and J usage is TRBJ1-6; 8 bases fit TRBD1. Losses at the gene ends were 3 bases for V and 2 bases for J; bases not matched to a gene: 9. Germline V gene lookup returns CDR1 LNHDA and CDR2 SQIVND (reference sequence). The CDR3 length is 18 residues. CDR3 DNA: TGTGCCAGTAGTATGCGCAGGGGGCAAGGGACCTATAATTCACCCCTCCACTTT. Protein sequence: CASSMRRGQGTYNSPLHF.

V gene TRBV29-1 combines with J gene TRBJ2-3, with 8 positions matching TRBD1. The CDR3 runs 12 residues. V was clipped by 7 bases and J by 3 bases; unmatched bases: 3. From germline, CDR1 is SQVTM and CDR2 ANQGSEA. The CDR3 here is CSARQGTDTQYF. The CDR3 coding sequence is TGCAGCGCTCGACAGGGGACAGATACGCAGTATTTT.

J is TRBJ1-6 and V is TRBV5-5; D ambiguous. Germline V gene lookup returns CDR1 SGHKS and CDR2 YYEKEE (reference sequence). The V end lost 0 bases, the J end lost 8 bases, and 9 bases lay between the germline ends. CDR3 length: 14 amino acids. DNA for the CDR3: TGTGCCAGCAGCTTGGCCCTAGGTTATTCACCCCTCCACTTT. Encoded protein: CASSLALGYSPLHF. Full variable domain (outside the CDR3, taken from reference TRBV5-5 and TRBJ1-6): DAGVTQSPTHLIKTRGQQVTLRCSPISGHKSVSWYQQVLGQGPQFIFQYYEKEERGRGNFPDRFSARQFPNYSSELNVNALLLGDSALYLCASSLALGYSPLHFGNGTRLTVT.

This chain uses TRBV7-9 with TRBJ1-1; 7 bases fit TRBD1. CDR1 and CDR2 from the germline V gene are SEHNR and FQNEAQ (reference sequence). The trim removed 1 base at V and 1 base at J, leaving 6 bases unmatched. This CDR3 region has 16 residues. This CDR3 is CASSLGQGKGNTEAFF. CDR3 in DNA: TGTGCCAGCAGCTTAGGACAGGGCAAGGGGAACACTGAAGCTTTCTTT.

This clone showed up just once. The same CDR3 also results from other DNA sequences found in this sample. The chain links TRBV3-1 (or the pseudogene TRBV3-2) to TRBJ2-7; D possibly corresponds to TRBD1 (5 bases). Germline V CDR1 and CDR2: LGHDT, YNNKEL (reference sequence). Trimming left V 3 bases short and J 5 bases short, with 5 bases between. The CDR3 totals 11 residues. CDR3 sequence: CASSQGHEQYF. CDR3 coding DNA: TGTGCCAGCAGCCAGGGGCACGAGCAGTACTTC.

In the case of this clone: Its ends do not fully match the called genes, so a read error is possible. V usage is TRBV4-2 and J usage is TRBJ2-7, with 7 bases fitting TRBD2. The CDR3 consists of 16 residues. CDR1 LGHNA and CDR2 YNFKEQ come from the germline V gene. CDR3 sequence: CASSQESGGTSCEQYF. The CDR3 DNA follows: TGTGCCAGCAGCCAAGAATCCGGGGGGACCTCCTGCGAGCAGTACTTC.

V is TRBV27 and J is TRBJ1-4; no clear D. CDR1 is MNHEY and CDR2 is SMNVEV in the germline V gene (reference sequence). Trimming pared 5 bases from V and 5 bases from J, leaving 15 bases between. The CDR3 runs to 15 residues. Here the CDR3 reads CASSPSSRENEKLFF. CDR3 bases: TGTGCCAGCAGTCCCTCCAGTAGGGAGAATGAAAAACTGTTTTTT.

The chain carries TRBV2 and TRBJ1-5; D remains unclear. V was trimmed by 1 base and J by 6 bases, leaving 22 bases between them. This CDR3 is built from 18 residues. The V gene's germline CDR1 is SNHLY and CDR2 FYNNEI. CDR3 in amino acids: CASSEEWGREGASQPQHF. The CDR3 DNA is TGTGCCAGCAGTGAAGAGTGGGGTAGGGAGGGTGCCAGTCAGCCCCAGCATTTT.

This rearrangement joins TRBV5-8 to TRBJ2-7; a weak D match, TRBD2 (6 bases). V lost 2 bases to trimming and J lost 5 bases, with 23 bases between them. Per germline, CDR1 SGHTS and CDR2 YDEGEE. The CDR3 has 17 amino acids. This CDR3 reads CASSFSPGPRGGNEQYF. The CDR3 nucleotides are TGTGCCAGCAGCTTTTCGCCGGGACCTCGTGGGGGGAACGAGCAGTACTTC.

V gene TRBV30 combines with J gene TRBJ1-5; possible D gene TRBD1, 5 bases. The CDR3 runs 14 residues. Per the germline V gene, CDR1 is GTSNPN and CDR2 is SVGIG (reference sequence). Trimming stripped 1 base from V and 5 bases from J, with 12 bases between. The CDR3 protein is CAWSEGQVYQPQHF. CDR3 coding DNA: TGTGCCTGGAGTGAAGGACAAGTATATCAGCCCCAGCATTTT.

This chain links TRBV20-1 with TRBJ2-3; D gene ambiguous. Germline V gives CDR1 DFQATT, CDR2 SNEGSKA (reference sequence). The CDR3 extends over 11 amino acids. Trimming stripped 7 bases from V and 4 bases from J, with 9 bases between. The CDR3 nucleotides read TGCAGTGGAGTCCGGGCAGATACGCAGTATTTT. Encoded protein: CSGVRADTQYF.

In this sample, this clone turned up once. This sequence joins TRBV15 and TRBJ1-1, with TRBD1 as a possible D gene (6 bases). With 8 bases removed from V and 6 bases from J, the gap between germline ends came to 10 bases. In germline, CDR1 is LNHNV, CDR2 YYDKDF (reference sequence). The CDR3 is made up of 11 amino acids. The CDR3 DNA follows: TGTGCCACCGCAGGGGATGCTGAAGCTTTCTTT. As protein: CATAGDAEAFF.

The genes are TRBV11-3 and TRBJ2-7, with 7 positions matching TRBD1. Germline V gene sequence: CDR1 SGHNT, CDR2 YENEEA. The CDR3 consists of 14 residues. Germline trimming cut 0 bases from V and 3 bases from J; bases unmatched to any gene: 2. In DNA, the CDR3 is TGTGCCAGCAGCTTAGACAGGGGGAGCTACGAGCAGTACTTC. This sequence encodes CASSLDRGSYEQYF.

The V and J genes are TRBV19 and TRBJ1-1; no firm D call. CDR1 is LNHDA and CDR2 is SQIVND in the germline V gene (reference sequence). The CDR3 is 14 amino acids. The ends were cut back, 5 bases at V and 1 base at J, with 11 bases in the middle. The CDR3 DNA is TGTGCCAGTAGTCCGGGGAACCGGAACACTGAAGCTTTCTTT. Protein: CASSPGNRNTEAFF.